These 30 T cell receptor beta chains were sequenced from one sample in a study of ipilimumab plus nivolumab after autologous stem cell transplantation. This table comes from immunoSEQ multiplex PCR, and its TCRdb copy is limited to in-frame clones, with some not included. The data show 22,000 or so clones, roughly 74% seen once. This material consisted of PBMCs, taken in a trial of ipilimumab plus nivolumab as post-transplant consolidation. Receptor source: a male donor with diffuse large B-cell lymphoma.

This sequence joins TRBV2 and TRBJ2-3; unclear D gene. Germline CDR1 reads SNHLY; CDR2 reads FYNNEI. CDR3 length: 12 amino acids. Trimming removed 8 bases at V and 2 bases at J, with 8 bases between. The CDR3 reads CASGSHTDTQYF. In DNA, the CDR3 is TGTGCCAGCGGGTCGCACACAGATACGCAGTATTTT.

The gene calls are TRBV4-1 and TRBJ1-6, with D tentatively TRBD1 (6 bases). Trimming cost V 3 bases and J 5 bases, with 14 bases left between them. CDR1 is MGHRA and CDR2 is YSYEKL in the germline V gene. The CDR3 has 16 residues. The CDR3 region is CASSQLPGGHNSPLHF. The CDR3 nucleotides are TGCGCCAGCAGCCAGCTTCCCGGGGGCCATAATTCACCCCTCCACTTT.

This clone has only a few counts. This rearrangement joins TRBV29-1 to TRBJ1-3, with D unresolved. CDR1 and CDR2 from the germline V gene are SQVTM and ANQGSEA. V lost 0 bases, J lost 4 bases, and 10 bases lay in between. The CDR3 runs to 14 residues. The CDR3 nucleotides are TGCAGCGTTGAAGACACGCACAGAGGAAACACCATATATTTT. The encoded protein is CSVEDTHRGNTIYF.

This clone has a single count. This sequence joins TRBV21-1 and TRBJ2-2. TRBV21-1 is flagged as a pseudogene. The CDR3 spans 14 residues. CDR3 sequence reads: CASSKMANTGELFF. For the CDR3, the DNA is TGTGCCAGCAGCAAAATGGCGAACACCGGGGAGCTGTTTTTT.

The chain combines TRBV10-1 with TRBJ2-1, with D unclear. The length of the CDR3 is 13 residues. With 0 bases removed from V and 6 bases from J, the gap between germline ends came to 6 bases. Looked up from germline, CDR1 is WNHNN and CDR2 is SYGVQD (reference sequence). The CDR3 sequence: CASSESLSNEQFF. The CDR3 DNA reads as TGCGCCAGCAGTGAGTCACTAAGCAATGAGCAGTTCTTC.

J is TRBJ1-5 and V is TRBV1; TRBD1 reflects the table's D call only, with no check against the DNA. TRBV1 is deemed a pseudogene. The CDR3 is 17 residues long. DNA for the CDR3: TGCACCAGCAGCCAAGAGATGGAAACAGGACGGGATCAGCCCCAGCATTTT. Protein sequence: CTSSQEMETGRDQPQHF.

V gene TRBV19 combines with J gene TRBJ2-7, with D uncertain. The germline V and J ends were trimmed by 2 bases and 4 bases, with 6 bases remaining between them. This CDR3 contains 12 residues. CDR1 is LNHDA, CDR2 SQIVND, per germline (reference sequence). The CDR3 DNA sequence: TGTGCCAGTAGTATAAACAAATACGAGCAGTACTTC. It specifies CASSINKYEQYF.

The chain uses TRBV28 and TRBJ2-7, with D unclear. CDR1 and CDR2 (germline): MDHEN, SYDVKM. The CDR3 runs to 10 residues. V dropped 7 bases and J dropped 4 bases, with 5 bases sitting between them. The CDR3 region is CASTGYEQYF. CDR3 coding DNA: TGTGCCAGCACCGGGTACGAGCAGTACTTC.

The chain couples TRBV4-2 to TRBJ1-4; unclear D gene. V was shortened by 0 bases and J by 5 bases, with 16 bases between the two germline ends. The CDR3 has 17 residues. The V gene's germline CDR1 is LGHNA and CDR2 YNFKEQ. This CDR3 is CASSQDNSRQQNEKLFF. Written as DNA, the CDR3 is TGTGCCAGCAGCCAAGATAATTCGAGACAACAGAATGAAAAACTGTTTTTT.

The chain uses TRBV7-9 and TRBJ1-2; possibly TRBD1 for D (5 bases). Trimming left V 1 base short and J 5 bases short, with 8 bases between. CDR1 and CDR2 from the germline V gene are SEHNR and FQNEAQ (reference sequence). The CDR3 has 13 residues. DNA for the CDR3: TGTGCCAGCAGCTTAGGGGACGGGTATGGCTACACCTTC. Amino acid sequence: CASSLGDGYGYTF.

This clone was found many times. The chain links TRBV7-2 to TRBJ1-5, with 7 bases lining up with TRBD1. The CDR3 is 18 amino acids. Germline CDR1 is SGHTA and CDR2 is FQGNSA. The J segment lost 2 bases and the V segment lost 5 bases, leaving 15 bases of the junction unmatched. The CDR3 sequence is CASSQGQSGGRGNQPQHF. CDR3 nucleotides: TGTGCCAGCAGCCAAGGACAGTCAGGGGGAAGGGGCAATCAGCCCCAGCATTTT.

The chain is built from TRBV29-1 and TRBJ1-2, with D unclear. The CDR3 loop spans 11 amino acids. Germline V CDR1 and CDR2: SQVTM, ANQGSEA. V lost 7 bases and J 4 bases, leaving 10 bases between the germline ends. DNA of the CDR3: TGCAGCGCTGATACTACCTATGGCTACACCTTC. Translating it yields CSADTTYGYTF.

This sequence joins TRBV5-4 and TRBJ2-5; TRBD1 is a possible D gene (6 bases). Trimming took 4 bases from V and 4 from J, leaving 14 bases between them. The CDR3 loop spans 14 amino acids. Germline V gene data show CDR1 as SGHNT and CDR2 as YYREEE (reference sequence). CDR3 sequence: CASSTRGSVETQYF. The CDR3 DNA reads as TGTGCCAGCAGCACGAGGGGGAGCGTAGAGACCCAGTACTTC.

This rearrangement joins TRBV5-4 to TRBJ2-7; no clear D gene. The CDR3 spans 14 residues. Germline V gene data show CDR1 as SGHNT and CDR2 as YYREEE (reference sequence). The V gene lost 1 base and the J gene lost 5 bases, with 13 bases spanning the gap. The CDR3 DNA is TGTGCCAGCAGCTTGCCAGCGTTGCCCCACGAGCAGTACTTC. Translated, it gives CASSLPALPHEQYF.

Of note for this clone: The germline gene is not matched at one end of the junction; a read error may be the cause. This chain joins TRBV7-7 and TRBJ2-7; 8 bases match TRBD1. Looked up from germline, CDR1 is SSHAT and CDR2 is FNYEAQ (reference sequence). The CDR3 spans 13 residues. The CDR3 coding sequence is TGTGCTAGCAGCAGGGGGCTAGGCTACGAGCAGTACTTC. Encoded protein: CASSRGLGYEQYF.

This sequence joins TRBV27 and TRBJ1-5; TRBD1 matches 8 bases. The V gene end was trimmed by 1 base and the J gene end by 5 bases; junction bases not matched to a gene: 4. The CDR3 consists of 15 residues. Per germline, CDR1 MNHEY and CDR2 SMNVEV (reference sequence). The DNA for the CDR3 is TGTGCCAGCAGTTTATTTTCAGGGGGCGATCAGCCCCAGCATTTT. Residues: CASSLFSGGDQPQHF.

The chain has TRBV7-3 and TRBJ2-3; 16 bases are a match to TRBD2. CDR1 and CDR2 (germline): SGHTA, FQGTGA. The CDR3 consists of 18 residues. The J segment lost 1 base and the V segment lost 3 bases, leaving 4 bases of the junction unmatched. The chain's CDR3 is CASSLGLAGGPGTDTQYF. CDR3 nucleotides: TGTGCCAGCAGCTTGGGACTAGCGGGGGGGCCTGGCACAGATACGCAGTATTTT.

In its sample, this clone ranks as medium-sized. The rearrangement links TRBV5-6 to TRBJ2-1; D possibly matches TRBD1 or TRBD2 (5 bases each). V was trimmed by 2 bases and J by 10 bases, leaving 13 bases between them. CDR3 length: 13 residues. The germline V gene has CDR1 SGHDT and CDR2 YYEEEE. CDR3 sequence: CASSFGTVGEQFF. CDR3 coding DNA: TGTGCCAGCAGCTTCGGGACCGTCGGCGAGCAGTTCTTC.

The J gene is TRBJ1-2, the V gene TRBV18; 7 bases align to TRBD1. Germline loops: CDR1 KGHSH, CDR2 LQKENI. The CDR3 totals 16 residues. The junction had 12 bases not matched to a gene; V was cut back by 3 bases and J by 5 bases. The CDR3 coding sequence is TGTGCCAGCTCACCCGACCCCGACAGGGCTCGATATGGCTACACCTTC. Translated, it gives CASSPDPDRARYGYTF.

The chain uses TRBV5-4 and TRBJ2-3; perhaps D is TRBD1 or TRBD2 (5 bases each). This CDR3 has 14 amino acids. V lost 6 bases and J lost 2, with 13 bases in between. Germline loops: CDR1 SGHNT, CDR2 YYREEE (reference sequence). CDR3: CASTRGPSTDTQYF. The CDR3 DNA sequence: TGTGCCAGCACTCGGGGACCCTCCACAGATACGCAGTATTTT.

This clone was seen repeatedly, ten times or more. The chain recombines TRBV5-1 with TRBJ2-7; D ambiguous. The V and J ends lost 0 bases and 4 bases respectively, with 11 bases between them. Germline assignment: CDR1 SGHRS and CDR2 YFSETQ. This CDR3 region has 14 residues. The CDR3: CASSLANSLYEQYF. CDR3 nucleotides: TGCGCCAGCAGCTTGGCAAACAGTTTGTACGAGCAGTACTTC.

The chain couples TRBV5-1 to TRBJ2-3; 9 positions match TRBD1. Per germline, CDR1 SGHRS and CDR2 YFSETQ. The CDR3 loop spans 16 amino acids. Losses at the gene ends were 2 bases for V and 6 bases for J; bases not matched to a gene: 10. The CDR3 loop is CASSLQMTGGRDTQYF. DNA of the CDR3: TGCGCCAGCAGCTTACAAATGACAGGGGGACGGGATACGCAGTATTTT.

The rearrangement joins TRBV5-1 to TRBJ2-3, with D perhaps matching TRBD2 (5 bases). Trimming pared 5 bases from V and 2 bases from J, leaving 15 bases between. CDR3 length: 15 amino acids. CDR1 is SGHRS, CDR2 YFSETQ, per germline. The CDR3 is CASSSEDSSTDTQYF. CDR3 in DNA: TGCGCCAGCAGTTCCGAGGACTCGTCCACAGATACGCAGTATTTT.

The chain has TRBV19 and TRBJ2-3, with D perhaps matching TRBD2 (6 bases). The CDR3 has 15 residues. The V and J ends lost 4 bases and 7 bases respectively, with 18 bases between them. Germline assignment: CDR1 LNHDA and CDR2 SQIVND (reference sequence). Here the CDR3 reads CASSSGVGYANTQYF. CDR3 nucleotide sequence: TGTGCCAGTAGTAGCGGGGTGGGGTATGCGAATACGCAGTATTTT.

This rearrangement joins TRBV7-9 to TRBJ2-1; D remains unclear. The CDR3 contains 11 residues. CDR1 is SEHNR, CDR2 FQNEAQ, per germline (reference sequence). The V and J ends lost 8 bases and 5 bases respectively, with 7 bases between them. CDR3 bases: TGTGCCAGCCAAAGAAACAATGAGCAGTTCTTC. This translates into CASQRNNEQFF.

The chain couples TRBV4-1 to TRBJ1-3; 7 positions agree with TRBD1. Looked up from germline, CDR1 is MGHRA and CDR2 is YSYEKL. V lost 2 bases to trimming and J lost 4 bases; unmatched junction nucleotides: 5. The CDR3 is 15 amino acids. CDR3 residues: CASSQRRGLGNTIYF. As DNA, the CDR3 is TGCGCCAGCAGCCAAAGGAGGGGGCTGGGAAACACCATATATTTT.

V is TRBV5-8 and J is TRBJ1-6; TRBD1 is a possible D gene (6 bases). Germline V gene data show CDR1 as SGHTS and CDR2 as YDEGEE. Trimming removed 0 bases at V and 14 bases at J, with 12 bases between. The CDR3 runs to 13 residues. CDR3 loop: CASSLGGQRALHF. Written as DNA, the CDR3 is TGTGCCAGCAGCTTGGGGGGGCAAAGGGCCCTCCACTTT. The whole variable domain, filled in from reference TRBV5-8 and TRBJ1-6, reads EAGVTQSPTHLIKTRGQQATLRCSPISGHTSVYWYQQALGLGLQFLLWYDEGEERNRGNFPPRFSGRQFPNYSSELNVNALELEDSALYLCASSLGGQRALHFGNGTRLTVT.

The CDR3 is CASSLTLQETQYF. The CDR3, as DNA: TGTGCCAGCAGCCTCACGCTACAAGAGACCCAGTACTTC. The chain couples TRBV5-5 to TRBJ2-5, with D hard to call. Between the trimmed V and J ends, which lost 4 bases and 2 bases, there was a span of 9 bases. This CDR3 has 13 residues. CDR1 SGHKS and CDR2 YYEKEE come from the germline V gene (reference sequence).

V and J are TRBV25-1 and TRBJ2-7; D is uncertain. Trimming cost V 4 bases and J 9 bases, with 22 bases left between them. The CDR3 has 15 residues. Germline CDR1 is MGHDK and CDR2 is SYGVNS. The CDR3 nucleotides are TGTGCCAGCAGTGGGTTACGATCACCCTACCCGGGGCAGTACTTC. Encoded protein: CASSGLRSPYPGQYF.

The rearrangement uses TRBV19 and TRBJ1-3; D gene ambiguous. The CDR3 consists of 15 residues. Germline CDR1 is LNHDA and CDR2 is SQIVND (reference sequence). With 7 bases removed from V and 0 bases from J, the gap between germline ends came to 13 bases. The CDR3 sequence is CASTADHGSGNTIYF. The CDR3 nucleotides are TGTGCCAGTACCGCGGACCATGGCTCTGGAAACACCATATATTTT.